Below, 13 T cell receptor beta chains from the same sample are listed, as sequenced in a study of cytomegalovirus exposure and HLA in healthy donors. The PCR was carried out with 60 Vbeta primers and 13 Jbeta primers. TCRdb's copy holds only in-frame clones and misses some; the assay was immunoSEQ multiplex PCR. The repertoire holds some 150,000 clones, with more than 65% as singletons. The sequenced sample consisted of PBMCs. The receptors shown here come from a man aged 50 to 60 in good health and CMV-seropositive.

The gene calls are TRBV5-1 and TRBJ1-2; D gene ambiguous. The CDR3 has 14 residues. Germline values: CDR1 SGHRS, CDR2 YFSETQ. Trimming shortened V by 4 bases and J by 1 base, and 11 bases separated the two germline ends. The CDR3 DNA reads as TGCGCCAGCAGCCCAGCGACCTTTAACTATGGCTACACCTTC. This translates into CASSPATFNYGYTF.

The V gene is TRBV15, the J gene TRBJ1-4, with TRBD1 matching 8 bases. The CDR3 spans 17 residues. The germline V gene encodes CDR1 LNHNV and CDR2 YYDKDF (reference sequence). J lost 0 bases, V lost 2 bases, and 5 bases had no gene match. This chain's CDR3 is CATSRNRGRTTNEKLFF. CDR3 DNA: TGTGCCACCAGCAGAAACAGGGGGAGAACAACTAATGAAAAACTGTTTTTT.

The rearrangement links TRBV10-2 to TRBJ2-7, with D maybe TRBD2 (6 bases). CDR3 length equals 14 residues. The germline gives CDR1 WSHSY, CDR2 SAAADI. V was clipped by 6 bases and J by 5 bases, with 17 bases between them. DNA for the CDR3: TGCGCCAGCAGCGGATGGACGGGGGTCGACGAGCAGTACTTC. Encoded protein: CASSGWTGVDEQYF.

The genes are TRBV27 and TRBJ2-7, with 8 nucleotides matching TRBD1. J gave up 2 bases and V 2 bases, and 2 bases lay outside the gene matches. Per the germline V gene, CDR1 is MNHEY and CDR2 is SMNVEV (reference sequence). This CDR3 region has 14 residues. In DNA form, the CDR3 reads TGTGCCAGCAGTTTACTGGACAGGGCCTACGAGCAGTACTTC. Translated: CASSLLDRAYEQYF.

CDR3 bases: TGTGCCAGCAGTTACTCACAGGGGGCCGTAGATACGCAGTATTTT. Its protein is CASSYSQGAVDTQYF. The chain has TRBV28 and TRBJ2-3; 9 nucleotides line up with TRBD1. The CDR3 consists of 15 residues. CDR1 is MDHEN, CDR2 SYDVKM, per germline. V lost 4 bases to trimming and J lost 5 bases; unmatched junction nucleotides: 7.

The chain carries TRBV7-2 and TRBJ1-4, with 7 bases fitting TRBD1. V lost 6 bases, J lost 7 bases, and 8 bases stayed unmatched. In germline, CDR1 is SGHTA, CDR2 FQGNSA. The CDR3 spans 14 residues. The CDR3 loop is CASSWDRAGEKLFF. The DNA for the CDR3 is TGTGCCAGCAGTTGGGACAGAGCTGGTGAAAAACTGTTTTTT.

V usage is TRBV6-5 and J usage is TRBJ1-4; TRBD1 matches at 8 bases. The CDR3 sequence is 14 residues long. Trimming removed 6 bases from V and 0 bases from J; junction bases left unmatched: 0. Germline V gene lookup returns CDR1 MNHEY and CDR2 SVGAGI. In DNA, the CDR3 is TGTGCCAGCAGCAGGGGGCCAACTAATGAAAAACTGTTTTTT. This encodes CASSRGPTNEKLFF.

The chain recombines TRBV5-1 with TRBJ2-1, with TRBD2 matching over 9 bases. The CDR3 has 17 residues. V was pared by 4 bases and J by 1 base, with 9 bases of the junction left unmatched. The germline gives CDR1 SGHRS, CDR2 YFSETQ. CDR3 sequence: CASSPRGAGGSYNEQFF. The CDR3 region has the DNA TGCGCCAGCAGCCCCCGAGGAGCGGGAGGTTCCTACAATGAGCAGTTCTTC. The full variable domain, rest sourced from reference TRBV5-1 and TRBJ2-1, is KAGVTQTPRYLIKTRGQQVTLSCSPISGHRSVSWYQQTPGQGLQFLFEYFSETQRNKGNFPGRFSGRQFSNSRSEMNVSTLELGDSALYLCASSPRGAGGSYNEQFFGPGTRLTVL.

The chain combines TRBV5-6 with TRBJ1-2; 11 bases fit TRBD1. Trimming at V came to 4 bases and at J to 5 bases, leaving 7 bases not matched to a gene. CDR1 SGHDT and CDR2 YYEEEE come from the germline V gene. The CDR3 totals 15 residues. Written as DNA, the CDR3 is TGTGCCAGCAGCCCCGGGACAGGGGGTTATTATGGCTACACCTTC. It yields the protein CASSPGTGGYYGYTF.

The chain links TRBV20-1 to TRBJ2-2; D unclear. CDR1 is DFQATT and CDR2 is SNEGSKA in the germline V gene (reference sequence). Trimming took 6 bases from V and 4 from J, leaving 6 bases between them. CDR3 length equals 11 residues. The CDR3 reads CSAAITGELFF. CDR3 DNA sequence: TGCAGTGCAGCGATCACCGGGGAGCTGTTTTTT.

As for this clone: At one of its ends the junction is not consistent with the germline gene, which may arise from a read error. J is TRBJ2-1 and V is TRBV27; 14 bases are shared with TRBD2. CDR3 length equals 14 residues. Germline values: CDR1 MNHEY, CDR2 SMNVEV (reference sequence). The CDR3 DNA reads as TGTGCCAGCAGTTTATCGACTAGCGGGAGGGTCATAATCTTC. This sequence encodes CASSLSTSGRVIIF.

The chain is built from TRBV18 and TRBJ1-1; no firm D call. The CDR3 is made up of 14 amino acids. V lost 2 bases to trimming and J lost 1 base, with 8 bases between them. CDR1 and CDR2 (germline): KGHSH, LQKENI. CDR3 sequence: CASSPVSGNTEAFF. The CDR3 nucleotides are TGTGCCAGCTCACCAGTCTCAGGGAACACTGAAGCTTTCTTT.

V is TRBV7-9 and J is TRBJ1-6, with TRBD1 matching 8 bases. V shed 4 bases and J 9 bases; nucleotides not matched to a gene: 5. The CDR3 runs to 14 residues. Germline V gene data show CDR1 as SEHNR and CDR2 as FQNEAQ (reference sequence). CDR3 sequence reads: CASSSQGAGSPLHF. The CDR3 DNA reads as TGTGCCAGCAGCTCTCAGGGGGCAGGTTCACCCCTCCACTTT. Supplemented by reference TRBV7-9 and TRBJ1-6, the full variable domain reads DTGVSQNPRHKITKRGQNVTFRCDPISEHNRLYWYRQTLGQGPEFLTYFQNEAQLEKSRLLSDRFSAERPKGSFSTLEIQRTEQGDSAMYLCASSSQGAGSPLHFGNGTRLTVT.